The present TCR beta chain was sequenced within a study of blood T cells in healthy people across ages. There are a few counts of this clonotype. In germline, CDR1 is MGHRA, CDR2 YSYEKL. The CDR3 consists of 15 residues. Through a sample-barcoded 5' primer and a J-beta primer mix, a second PCR was run for about 6 to 11 cycles. A single record per CDR3 protein comes from TCRdb applying MiXCR to the 5' RACE reads. Here the sample spans around 990,000 distinct CDR3 sequences, approximately 25% being singletons. This sample also appeared in a second study, on T cells of mothers and their children.

The chain has TRBV4-1 and TRBJ2-5, with 8 bases lining up with TRBD2. The DNA end is a closer match to TRBJ2-7, so the J assignment may be wrong. The clonotype originates from a girl aged 2-10 years in good health. The sequencing input was blood. This chain's CDR3 is CASSQAAGGIYEQYF. CDR3 nucleotide sequence: TGCGCCAGCAGCCAAGCGGCGGGAGGCATTTACGAGCAGTACTTC.